The next 29 T cell receptor beta chains were all read from a single sample in a study of T cell repertoires in cytomegalovirus infection. Via MiXCR, TCRdb re-called the reads, giving one row per CDR3 protein. The top ten hold about 81% of the sample, which has about 110,000 distinct CDR3 sequences, around 31% seen once. These TCRs are of unknown antigen specificity. The material sequenced was CD8+ T cells from cultured PBMCs, taken from culture after CMV antigen stimulation. The receptors here all came from a human donor in good health (CMV status not recorded). Some clones in this sample may be carry-over from other donors' samples.

The chain recombines TRBV7-9 with TRBJ2-1; unclear D gene. Germline CDR1 reads SEHNR; CDR2 reads FQNEAQ (reference sequence). This CDR3 is 12 amino acids long. V lost 5 bases and J 4 bases, leaving 6 bases between the germline ends. The DNA of the CDR3 is TGTGCCAGCAGCCCCCTTTACAATGAGCAGTTCTTC. Amino acid sequence: CASSPLYNEQFF.

This rearrangement joins TRBV27 to TRBJ2-3, with 9 bases matching TRBD1. Losses at the gene ends were 6 bases for V and 6 bases for J; bases not matched to a gene: 19. The CDR3 is 18 amino acids. CDR1 and CDR2 (germline): MNHEY, SMNVEV (reference sequence). CDR3 loop: CASRLGTGMGSSSDTQYF. CDR3 DNA: TGTGCCAGCAGGCTAGGGACAGGGATGGGGAGTAGTTCGGATACGCAGTATTTT.

This clonotype occurred a few times. The rearrangement uses TRBV4-1 and TRBJ1-2; D possibly corresponds to TRBD1 (5 bases). There are 14 residues in the CDR3. Germline CDR1 reads MGHRA; CDR2 reads YSYEKL. The V and J ends lost 4 bases and 7 bases respectively, with 16 bases between them. The CDR3 is CASSPGPKGLGYTF. Here the CDR3 DNA reads TGCGCCAGCAGCCCGGGACCTAAAGGGCTTGGCTACACCTTC.

V and J are TRBV11-2 and TRBJ2-7; D is possibly TRBD1 (6 bases). CDR3 length equals 15 residues. CDR1 is SGHAT, CDR2 FQNNGV, per germline. V lost 3 bases to trimming and J lost 0 bases, with 12 bases between them. The CDR3 here is CASSFGTGSSYEQYF. The CDR3 nucleotides read TGTGCCAGCAGCTTCGGAACAGGGAGCTCCTACGAGCAGTACTTC.

This clonotype has only a few counts. The V and J genes are TRBV18 and TRBJ2-1, with D perhaps being TRBD1 or TRBD2 (5 bases each). Germline lookup yields CDR1 KGHSH and CDR2 LQKENI. V lost 1 base and J 12 bases, leaving 10 bases between the germline ends. There are 12 residues in the CDR3. This chain's CDR3 is CASSPRDLPQFF. CDR3 coding DNA: TGTGCCAGCTCACCACGGGACCTCCCGCAGTTCTTC. Full variable domain (outside the CDR3, taken from reference TRBV18 and TRBJ2-1): NAGVMQNPRHLVRRRGQEARLRCSPMKGHSHVYWYRQLPEEGLKFMVYLQKENIIDESGMPKERFSAEFPKEGPSILRIQQVVRGDSAAYFCASSPRDLPQFFGPGTRLTVL.

This clonotype has a count of ten or more. The chain has TRBV4-1 and TRBJ2-6; no reliable D call. Trimming left V 4 bases short and J 1 base short, with 8 bases between. The CDR3 totals 15 residues. CDR1 is MGHRA and CDR2 is YSYEKL in the germline V gene. CDR3 sequence reads: CASSPERSGANVLTF. The CDR3 DNA reads as TGCGCCAGCAGCCCGGAACGGTCTGGGGCCAACGTCCTGACTTTC.

The rearrangement joins TRBV19 to TRBJ1-1, with no clear D. The CDR3 runs 10 residues. Trimming pared 11 bases from V and 8 bases from J, leaving 12 bases between. The germline V gene encodes CDR1 LNHDA and CDR2 SQIVND (reference sequence). The CDR3 here is CAAGSWEAFF. For the CDR3, the DNA is TGTGCCGCCGGGAGCTGGGAAGCTTTCTTT.

This clonotype was counted a few times. The gene calls are TRBV2 and TRBJ1-1; 7 nucleotides agree with TRBD1. V was pared by 6 bases and J by 0 bases, with 10 bases of the junction left unmatched. The CDR3 extends over 16 amino acids. Germline lookup yields CDR1 SNHLY and CDR2 FYNNEI. The chain's CDR3 is CASRKGAAWLNTEAFF. DNA of the CDR3: TGTGCCAGCAGGAAGGGGGCTGCATGGTTGAACACTGAAGCTTTCTTT.

This rearrangement joins TRBV20-1 to TRBJ1-5; 7 positions match TRBD1. CDR1 DFQATT and CDR2 SNEGSKA come from the germline V gene (reference sequence). The CDR3 runs 14 residues. Trimming removed 6 bases from V and 1 base from J; junction bases left unmatched: 6. For the CDR3, the DNA is TGCAGTGCAAGACAGGGTAGGAGCAATCAGCCCCAGCATTTT. Translating gives CSARQGRSNQPQHF.

This clonotype was detected only a few times. The rearrangement joins TRBV6-1 to TRBJ1-1; tentative D call: TRBD1 (5 bases). Germline loops: CDR1 MNHNS, CDR2 SASEGT. The V gene lost 5 bases and the J gene lost 8 bases, with 15 bases spanning the gap. This CDR3 is built from 13 residues. For the CDR3, the DNA is TGTGCCAGCAGTTATGGGTCAGGGCAAGAAGCTTTCTTT. It specifies CASSYGSGQEAFF.

This chain uses TRBV12-3 or TRBV12-4 with TRBJ1-4; maybe TRBD1 (6 bases). Trimming cost V 5 bases and J 5 bases, with 9 bases left between them. This CDR3 is 13 amino acids long. CDR3 sequence reads: CASSRGLNEKLFF. The CDR3 coding sequence is TGTGCCAGCAGTCGGGGGCTCAATGAAAAACTGTTTTTT.

This clonotype came up a few times. The V gene is TRBV4-1, the J gene TRBJ2-5; either TRBD1 or TRBD2 may fit D (6 bases each). Germline values: CDR1 MGHRA, CDR2 YSYEKL. The V gene lost 7 bases and the J gene lost 6 bases, with 18 bases spanning the gap. This CDR3 is 14 amino acids long. CDR3 protein: CASKQIGGSQTQYF. CDR3 nucleotide sequence: TGCGCCAGCAAGCAAATCGGGGGCAGCCAGACCCAGTACTTC.

There are a few counts of this clonotype. The J gene is TRBJ2-7, the V gene TRBV27, with D possibly matching TRBD2 (6 bases). Trimming left V 0 bases short and J 2 bases short, with 8 bases between. CDR3 length: 14 residues. Germline V gives CDR1 MNHEY, CDR2 SMNVEV (reference sequence). CDR3 in DNA: TGTGCCAGCAGTTTATCTGCGGGGCCCTACGAGCAGTACTTC. This codes for CASSLSAGPYEQYF.

The J gene is TRBJ2-1, the V gene TRBV7-9; possible D gene TRBD2, 6 bases. V was clipped by 2 bases and J by 7 bases, with 9 bases between them. The CDR3 has 13 amino acids. Germline V gene lookup returns CDR1 SEHNR and CDR2 FQNEAQ (reference sequence). The DNA of the CDR3 is TGTGCCAGCAGCTTACCTAGCGTTAATGAGCAGTTCTTC. It yields the protein CASSLPSVNEQFF.

This clonotype was recorded a few times. The chain employs TRBV6-1 and TRBJ2-2; 9 positions agree with TRBD1. Germline V gene sequence: CDR1 MNHNS, CDR2 SASEGT. The CDR3 runs to 17 residues. The V and J ends lost 5 bases and 6 bases, in that order; junction bases with no gene match: 13. CDR3 in amino acids: CASSYAPGQGVPGELFF. DNA for the CDR3: TGTGCCAGCAGTTACGCGCCGGGACAGGGTGTGCCCGGGGAGCTGTTTTTT.

The chain combines TRBV7-2 with TRBJ2-5, with D possibly TRBD2 on 5 matching bases. Germline CDR1 reads SGHTA; CDR2 reads FQGNSA. Trimming removed 1 base at V and 1 base at J, with 13 bases between. CDR3 length equals 16 residues. CDR3 protein: CASSLEVGSFQETQYF. The CDR3 coding sequence is TGTGCCAGCAGCTTAGAGGTGGGGAGCTTCCAAGAGACCCAGTACTTC.

The V gene is TRBV27, the J gene TRBJ2-1, with 10 bases lining up with TRBD2. Germline CDR1 reads MNHEY; CDR2 reads SMNVEV (reference sequence). There are 17 residues in the CDR3. After removal of 4 bases from V and 2 bases from J, the junction contained 8 bases not matched to a gene. CDR3 DNA sequence: TGTGCCAGCAGTTCCCCGGCTAGCGGGGGTACCTACAATGAGCAGTTCTTC. Translating it yields CASSSPASGGTYNEQFF.

This clonotype was recorded many times. The chain joins TRBV12-3 or TRBV12-4 to TRBJ2-5, with 9 nucleotides matching TRBD1. Trimming took 5 bases from V and 4 from J; bases not matched to a gene: 11. The CDR3 consists of 16 residues. CDR3 region: CASSRAGQGSGETQYF. The CDR3 DNA sequence: TGTGCCAGCAGTCGGGCGGGACAGGGAAGTGGAGAGACCCAGTACTTC.

In its sample, this clonotype was seen a few times. The J gene is TRBJ1-5, the V gene TRBV2; no definite D call. CDR3 length: 14 amino acids. Trimming stripped 3 bases from V and 5 bases from J, with 11 bases between. The germline CDR1 and CDR2 sequences are SNHLY and FYNNEI. CDR3 nucleotide sequence: TGTGCCAGCAGTGAGAGGTCCGAATATCAGCCCCAGCATTTT. Translating it yields CASSERSEYQPQHF.

The chain couples TRBV7-8 to TRBJ2-7; D tentatively reads TRBD1 or TRBD2 (6 bases each). This CDR3 region has 14 residues. Trimming took off 5 bases at V and 6 bases at J, with 17 bases between the two ends. CDR1 and CDR2 (germline): SGHVS, FQNEAQ. The CDR3 region has the DNA TGTGCCAGCAGCGTCGGTGGCAGGGGAGGCGAGCAGTACTTC. Protein product: CASSVGGRGGEQYF. Full variable domain (missing parts from reference TRBV7-8 and TRBJ2-7): GAGVSQSPRYKVAKRGQDVALRCDPISGHVSLFWYQQALGQGPEFLTYFQNEAQLDKSGLPSDRFFAERPEGSVSTLKIQRTQQEDSAVYLCASSVGGRGGEQYFGPGTRLTVT.

There are many counts of this clonotype. This rearrangement joins TRBV10-3 to TRBJ2-3; 11 bases agree with TRBD2. Germline CDR1 is ENHRY and CDR2 is SYGVKD. Germline trimming cut 0 bases from V and 3 bases from J; bases unmatched to any gene: 2. This CDR3 has 16 amino acids. The chain's CDR3 is CAISESSGGATDTQYF. CDR3 DNA: TGTGCCATCAGTGAGTCTAGCGGGGGGGCAACAGATACGCAGTATTTT.

By share, this clonotype counts as medium-sized (0.01 to 0.1%). The chain employs TRBV7-9 and TRBJ2-3, with D unresolved. The germline V gene has CDR1 SEHNR and CDR2 FQNEAQ (reference sequence). Trimming removed 1 base from V and 2 bases from J, with 7 bases in between. The CDR3 totals 14 residues. The CDR3 reads CASSLGPYTDTQYF. CDR3 in DNA: TGTGCCAGCAGCTTAGGGCCGTACACAGATACGCAGTATTTT.

V and J are TRBV29-1 and TRBJ2-5; 7 bases map to TRBD2. The length of the CDR3 is 16 residues. Germline V gene lookup returns CDR1 SQVTM and CDR2 ANQGSEA. J was trimmed by 7 bases and V by 6 bases; bases with no gene match: 20. As DNA, the CDR3 is TGCAGCGTAGCGGGATCCACGGTCGGTACGTCGGGGACCCAGTACTTC. It translates to CSVAGSTVGTSGTQYF.

The chain recombines TRBV7-9 with TRBJ1-1; D gene ambiguous. The germline V gene encodes CDR1 SEHNR and CDR2 FQNEAQ (reference sequence). Deletions cut 6 bases from V and 1 base from J, with 9 bases between. The length of the CDR3 is 13 residues. Here the CDR3 reads CASRSGPNTEAFF. In DNA, the CDR3 is TGTGCCAGCAGATCCGGGCCGAACACTGAAGCTTTCTTT.

This clonotype was observed a handful of times. This chain connects TRBV6-5 to TRBJ1-1, with TRBD1 identical over 11 bases. The V gene end was trimmed by 0 bases and the J gene end by 6 bases; junction bases not matched to a gene: 9. The germline V gene has CDR1 MNHEY and CDR2 SVGAGI. This CDR3 has 17 amino acids. Written as DNA, the CDR3 is TGTGCCAGCAGTTACTCGTCAGGGACAGGGGGTAGGGCTGAAGCTTTCTTT. This sequence encodes CASSYSSGTGGRAEAFF.

Here the CDR3 reads CASSDQGNTGELFF. The CDR3 bases are TGTGCCAGTAGCGACCAGGGGAACACCGGGGAGCTGTTTTTT. The chain couples TRBV19 to TRBJ2-2; D perhaps matches TRBD1 (5 bases). Looked up from germline, CDR1 is LNHDA and CDR2 is SQIVND (reference sequence). The CDR3 consists of 14 residues. V shed 6 bases and J shed 1 base, with 9 bases lying between them.

The chain carries TRBV6-6 and TRBJ1-1, with D uncertain. In germline, CDR1 is MNHNY, CDR2 SVGAGI (reference sequence). The CDR3 is made up of 15 amino acids. V lost 10 bases, J lost 0 bases, and 18 bases lay in between. DNA of the CDR3: TGTGCCATTTGGACTGCACATTCCATGAACACTGAAGCTTTCTTT. Protein sequence: CAIWTAHSMNTEAFF.

The chain uses TRBV28 and TRBJ2-7; 9 bases fit TRBD1. Germline V gene data show CDR1 as MDHEN and CDR2 as SYDVKM. The CDR3 contains 14 residues. Unmatched junction bases numbered 7, after V lost 4 bases and J lost 6 bases. The CDR3 coding sequence is TGTGCCAGCAGTTCAACCGGGACAGGGTTCGAGCAGTACTTC. Translating it yields CASSSTGTGFEQYF.

This clonotype was seen a few times. The chain couples TRBV15 to TRBJ2-3; 7 bases line up with TRBD2. CDR1 is LNHNV and CDR2 is YYDKDF in the germline V gene (reference sequence). The trim removed 3 bases at V and 4 bases at J, leaving 7 bases unmatched. The CDR3 has 15 residues. CDR3 coding DNA: TGTGCCACCAGCAGCCGGACTAGTATAGCAGATACGCAGTATTTT. Its translation is CATSSRTSIADTQYF.